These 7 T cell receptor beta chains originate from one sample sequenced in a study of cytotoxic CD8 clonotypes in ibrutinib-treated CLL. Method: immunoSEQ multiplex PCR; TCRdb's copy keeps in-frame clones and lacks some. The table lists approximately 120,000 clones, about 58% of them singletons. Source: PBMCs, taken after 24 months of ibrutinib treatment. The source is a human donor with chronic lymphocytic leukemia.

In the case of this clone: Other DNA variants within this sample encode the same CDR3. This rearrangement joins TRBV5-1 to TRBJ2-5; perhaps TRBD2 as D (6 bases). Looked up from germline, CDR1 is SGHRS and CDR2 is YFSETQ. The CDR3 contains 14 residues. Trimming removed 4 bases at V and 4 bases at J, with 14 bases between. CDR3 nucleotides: TGCGCCAGCAGCCCGGGACTGGAAGGAGAGACCCAGTACTTC. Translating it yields CASSPGLEGETQYF.

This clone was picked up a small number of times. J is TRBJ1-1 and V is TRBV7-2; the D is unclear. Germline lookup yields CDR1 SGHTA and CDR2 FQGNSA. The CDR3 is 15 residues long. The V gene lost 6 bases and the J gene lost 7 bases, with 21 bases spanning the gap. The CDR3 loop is CASSLTTGSTNEAFF. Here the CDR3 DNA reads TGTGCCAGCAGTCTTACTACGGGATCCACCAATGAAGCTTTCTTT. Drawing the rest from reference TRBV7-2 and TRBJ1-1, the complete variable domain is GAGVSQSPSNKVTEKGKDVELRCDPISGHTALYWYRQSLGQGLEFLIYFQGNSAPDKSGLPSDRFSAERTGGSVSTLTIQRTQQEDSAVYLCASSLTTGSTNEAFFGQGTRLTVV.

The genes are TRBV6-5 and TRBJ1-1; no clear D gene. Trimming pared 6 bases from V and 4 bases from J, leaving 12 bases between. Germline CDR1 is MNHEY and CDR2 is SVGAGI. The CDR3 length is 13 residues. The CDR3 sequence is CASSQIEGTEAFF. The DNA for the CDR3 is TGTGCCAGCAGCCAAATAGAGGGCACTGAAGCTTTCTTT.

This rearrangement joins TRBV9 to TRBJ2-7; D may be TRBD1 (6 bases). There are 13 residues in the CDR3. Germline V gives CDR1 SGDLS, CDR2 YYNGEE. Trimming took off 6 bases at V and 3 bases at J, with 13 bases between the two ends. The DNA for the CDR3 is TGTGCCAGCACCGTGACAGGCCTCTACGAGCAGTACTTC. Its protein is CASTVTGLYEQYF. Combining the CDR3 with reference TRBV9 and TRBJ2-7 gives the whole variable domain DSGVTQTPKHLITATGQRVTLRCSPRSGDLSVYWYQQSLDQGLQFLIQYYNGEERAKGNILERFSAQQFPDLHSELNLSSLELGDSALYFCASTVTGLYEQYFGPGTRLTVT.

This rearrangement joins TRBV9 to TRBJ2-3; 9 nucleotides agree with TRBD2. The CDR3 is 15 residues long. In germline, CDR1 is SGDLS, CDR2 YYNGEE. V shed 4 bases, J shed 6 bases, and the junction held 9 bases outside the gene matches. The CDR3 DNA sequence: TGTGCCAGCAGCATAGCGGGGGAGAAGGTGGATACGCAGTATTTT. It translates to CASSIAGEKVDTQYF.

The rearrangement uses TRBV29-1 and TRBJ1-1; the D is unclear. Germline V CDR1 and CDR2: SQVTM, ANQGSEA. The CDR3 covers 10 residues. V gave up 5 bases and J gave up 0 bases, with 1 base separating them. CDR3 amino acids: CSVLNTEAFF. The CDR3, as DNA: TGCAGCGTTTTGAACACTGAAGCTTTCTTT.

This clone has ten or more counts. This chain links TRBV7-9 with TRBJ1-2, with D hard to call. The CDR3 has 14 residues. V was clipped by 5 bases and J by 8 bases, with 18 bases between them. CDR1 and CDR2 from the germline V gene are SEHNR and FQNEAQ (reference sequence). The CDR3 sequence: CASSPGGITNGYTF. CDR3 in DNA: TGTGCCAGCAGCCCAGGAGGAATTACTAACGGCTACACCTTC.